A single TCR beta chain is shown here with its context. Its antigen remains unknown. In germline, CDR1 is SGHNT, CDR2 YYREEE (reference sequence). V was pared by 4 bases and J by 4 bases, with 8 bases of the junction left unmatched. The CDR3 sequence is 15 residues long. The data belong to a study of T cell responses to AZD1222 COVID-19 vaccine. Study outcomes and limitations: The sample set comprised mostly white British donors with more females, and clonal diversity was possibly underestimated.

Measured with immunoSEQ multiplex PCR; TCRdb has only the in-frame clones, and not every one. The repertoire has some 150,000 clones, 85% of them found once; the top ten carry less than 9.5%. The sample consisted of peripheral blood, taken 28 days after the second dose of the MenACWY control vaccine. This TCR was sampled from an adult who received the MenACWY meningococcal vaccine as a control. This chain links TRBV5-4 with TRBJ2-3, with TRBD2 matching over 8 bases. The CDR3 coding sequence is TGTGCCAGCAGCCCTAGGGCTAGCGGGTCAGATACGCAGTATTTT. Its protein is CASSPRASGSDTQYF.